This TCR beta chain was documented in a study of blood T cell repertoires in COVID-19. Background on the study: PBMCs, B-cell-depleted T cells, or T cells were the source of the cDNA or gDNA that made up the material.

CDR1 is SGHTA, CDR2 FQGNSA, per germline. V lost 4 bases and J lost 4, with 13 bases in between. The CDR3 runs to 14 residues. This clone was counted only a few times. Original processing methods: Estimated nucleated cell counts came from reference gene primer amplification. Some clones are missing from TCRdb's copy, which holds only in-frame ones; the method was immunoSEQ multiplex PCR. D and trimming come from the DNA, and the V and J calls and clone size come from that table. The sample comprises fewer than 300,000 clones, approximately 85% of which are singletons, and 0.85% to 1% rests with the top ten.

This chain joins TRBV7-2 and TRBJ1-2; a weak D match, TRBD1 (6 bases). Sequenced sample: peripheral blood. This clonotype was obtained from a human donor with COVID-19, enrolled during active disease. The donor label of this sample is uncertain. Here the CDR3 DNA reads TGTGCCAGCAGCTCTTACAGGGCCGGCTATGGCTACACCTTC. Translation gives CASSSYRAGYGYTF.